These T cell receptor beta chains were read from a single sample in a study of blood T cell repertoires in COVID-19. TCRdb's table, derived via immunoSEQ multiplex PCR, lists solely in-frame clones and lacks some. The table has approximately 45,000 clones, over 70% seen once. Sequenced sample: peripheral blood. Source of these receptors: a woman older than 75 with COVID-19, enrolled during active disease. Both conserved end residues are part of each CDR3. A D gene is named only where the DNA matches it firmly. Some rows mark clone size as missing; the rest say once, few, many or name a class of expanded clone.

clone_size d_call j_call v_call cdr3_nt cdr3_aa
NA TRBD2 TRBJ2-3 TRBV2 TGTGCCAGCAGCGGACTAGCGGGAGCAGATACGCAGTATTTT CASSGLAGADTQYF
NA TRBD2 TRBJ2-1 TRBV27 TGTGCCAGCAGGGGGTATAGCGGGCCCCCTGTCAATGAGCAGTTCTTC CASRGYSGPPVNEQFF
few NA TRBJ1-1 TRBV29-1 TGCAGCGCCGGCGACACTTTCAACACTGAAGCTTTCTTT CSAGDTFNTEAFF
NA TRBD1 TRBJ1-1 TRBV4-1 TGCGCCAGCAGCCCTTATGGACAGGGACTGAACACTGAAGCTTTCTTT CASSPYGQGLNTEAFF
once TRBD2 TRBJ2-3 TRBV6-6 TGTGCCAGCAACCCACGGGGGACGGGGGGGGCAGATACGCAGTATTTT CASNPRGTGGADTQYF
NA NA TRBJ2-7 TRBV10-3 TGTGCCATCAGTGAGGCGGGACTGTACGAGCAGTACTTC CAISEAGLYEQYF
NA TRBD1 TRBJ1-1 TRBV5-1 TGCGCCAGCTCAAGGGGGCCGACTTACCCAAACACTGAAGCTTTCTTT CASSRGPTYPNTEAFF
NA TRBD1 TRBJ2-7 TRBV6-5 TGTGCCAGCAGCCAGAGGGGGCTTTCGTTCCACGAGCAATACTTC CASSQRGLSFHEQYF
NA NA TRBJ1-5 TRBV6-5 TGTGCCAGCAGGTCGGGACTTTTTAATCAGCCCCAGCATTTT CASRSGLFNQPQHF
NA TRBD1 TRBJ1-1 TRBV25-1 TGTGCCAGCACAGGGACAGGCTTCTCGGCCACTGAAGCTTTCTTT CASTGTGFSATEAFF
NA NA TRBJ2-2 TRBV5-5 TGTGCCAGCAGCTTGCCCGGGTCGGGCGGGGAGCTGTTTTTT CASSLPGSGGELFF
NA NA TRBJ1-1 TRBV28 TGTGCCAGCCGGGACTCCTTCTCTGAAGCTTTCTTT CASRDSFSEAFF
NA TRBD1 TRBJ1-2 TRBV3-1/TRBV3-2 TGTGCCAGCAGCCCGGGGACAGGGGCGAACTATGGCTACACCTTC CASSPGTGANYGYTF
NA TRBD2 TRBJ2-3 TRBV24-1 TGTGCCACCAGTGATTCCGGGACTAGGACGCAGTATTTT CATSDSGTRTQYF
NA TRBD2 TRBJ2-1 TRBV6-6 TGTGCCAGCAGTGACGGGACTAGCGGGGGGTATGAGCAGTTCTTC CASSDGTSGGYEQFF
NA NA TRBJ2-3 TRBV7-9 TGTGCCAGCAGCTTAGCTCCCGACGGGATAGATACGCAGTATTTT CASSLAPDGIDTQYF
NA NA TRBJ1-2 TRBV12-3/TRBV12-4 TGTGCCAGCAGTTTTGGAGGGAATGGCTACACCTTC CASSFGGNGYTF
NA TRBD1 TRBJ1-1 TRBV5-1 TGCGCCAGCAGCCAGCTGACAGGGGGACGAACTGAAGCTTTCTTT CASSQLTGGRTEAFF
NA TRBD2 TRBJ2-7 TRBV9 TGTGCCAGCAGCGTAGCGGCTAGCGGGGGCTACGAGCAGTACTTC CASSVAASGGYEQYF
NA TRBD1 TRBJ1-4 TRBV19 TGTGCCAGTAGTATATATCCGGGACAGTCTAATGAAAAACTGTTTTTT CASSIYPGQSNEKLFF
NA TRBD1 TRBJ1-2 TRBV28 TGTGCCAGCAGCACCACAGGGGGTTACTATGGCTACACCTTC CASSTTGGYYGYTF
NA TRBD1 TRBJ1-1 TRBV27 TGTGCCAGCAGGGGGGGGACAGGCCAAATGAACACTGAAGCTTTCTTT CASRGGTGQMNTEAFF
NA TRBD1 TRBJ2-7 TRBV11-2 TGTGCCAGCAGCACCCGGACAGGGACCTACGAGCAGTACTTC CASSTRTGTYEQYF
NA TRBD1 TRBJ1-4 TRBV27 TGTGCCAGCAGTTTCGACAGGGGGCTAGAAAAACTGTTTTTT CASSFDRGLEKLFF
NA NA TRBJ2-2 TRBV2 TGTGCCAGCAGTCTTCTCGCGAACACCGGGGAGCTGTTTTTT CASSLLANTGELFF
once NA TRBJ1-4 TRBV5-1 TGCGCCAGCAGCTCAAGTACAGGGACCCTTAATGAAAAACTGTTTTTT CASSSSTGTLNEKLFF
few NA TRBJ1-1 TRBV18 TGTGCCAGCTCACCGGGACTAAACACTGAAGCTTTCTTT CASSPGLNTEAFF
once TRBD1 TRBJ1-2 TRBV5-6 TGTGCCAGCAGTCTTACAGGGGCCTATGGCTACACCTTC CASSLTGAYGYTF
NA TRBD1 TRBJ2-5 TRBV6-1 TGTGCCAGCAGTGGGAGACAGGGGAGGTACGTGGAGACCCAGTACTTC CASSGRQGRYVETQYF
NA TRBD1 TRBJ1-2 TRBV3-1/TRBV3-2 TGTGCCAGCAGCTATCGGGACAGGGCACACTATGGCTACACCTTC CASSYRDRAHYGYTF
NA NA TRBJ2-5 TRBV11-3 TGTGCCAGCAGTTTGGACAGCCGGGAGACCCAGTACTTC CASSLDSRETQYF
once NA TRBJ1-2 TRBV29-1 TGCAGCGTTGAAGGCCGGAACTATGGCTACACCTTC CSVEGRNYGYTF
NA NA TRBJ1-2 TRBV18 TGTGCCAGCTCATCCGGGATGAACTATGGCTACACCTTC CASSSGMNYGYTF
NA TRBD1 TRBJ1-1 TRBV4-2 TGTGCCAGCAGCCAGCTGACAGGGTTGAACACTGAAGCTTTCTTT CASSQLTGLNTEAFF
once TRBD1 TRBJ1-1 TRBV7-2 TGTGCCAGCAGCTTCGACAGGGCGAACACTGAAGCTTTCTTT CASSFDRANTEAFF
NA TRBD1 TRBJ1-5 TRBV11-2 TGTGCCAGCAGCTTGGACAGGACCAATCAGCCCCAGCATTTT CASSLDRTNQPQHF
few NA TRBJ1-3 TRBV4-2 TGTGCCAGCAGCCAACCAACAGGTTCCTCTGGAAACACCATATATTTT CASSQPTGSSGNTIYF
once NA TRBJ1-1 TRBV5-1 TGCGCCAGCAGCTTGTTACCGGGGGCAGGGGAGGGGACTGAAGCTTTCTTT CASSLLPGAGEGTEAFF
NA TRBD2 TRBJ2-3 TRBV11-3 TGTGCCAGCAGTCAAGGGACTAGCGGGAGGTCCACAGATACGCAGTATTTT CASSQGTSGRSTDTQYF
NA TRBD1 TRBJ1-1 TRBV28 TGTGCCAGCAGGGGGGGACAGATGAACACTGAAGCTTTCTTT CASRGGQMNTEAFF
few TRBD1 TRBJ1-2 TRBV12-3/TRBV12-4 TGTGCCAGCAGTCCACAGGGGAACTATGGCTACACCTTC CASSPQGNYGYTF
NA TRBD2 TRBJ2-7 TRBV5-1 TGCGCCAGCACAAGGACTAGCGGGTCTTACGAGCAGTACTTC CASTRTSGSYEQYF
once TRBD1 TRBJ1-2 TRBV29-1 TGCAGCGTGAAAAGGGGACAGGCAAACTATGGCTACACCTTC CSVKRGQANYGYTF
NA NA TRBJ1-1 TRBV9 TGTGCCAGCAGCGTAGGAGGCCGTCGGAGGAACACTGAAGCTTTCTTT CASSVGGRRRNTEAFF
NA NA TRBJ2-7 TRBV2 NA CASKPFGLGAYF
NA NA TRBJ2-2 TRBV21-1 TGTGCCAGCAGCAAAGCAAAGGGGGATGGGGGACAACGGACTAGAGGGAGGACCGGGGAGCTGTTTTTT CASSKAKGDGGQRTRGRTGELFF
NA NA TRBJ2-7 TRBV4-2 TGTGCCAGCAGCCACCCGAACCCCCCGCGGCCTTCCGGCTACGAGCAGTACTTC CASSHPNPPRPSGYEQYF
NA NA TRBJ2-7 TRBV7-2 TGTGCCACTTCATGGGGGGTTTCCGAGCAGTACTTC CATSWGVSEQYF